These T cell receptor beta chains were read from a single sample in a study of blood T cell repertoires in COVID-19. Method: immunoSEQ multiplex PCR; TCRdb's copy keeps in-frame clones and lacks some. The table records more than 100,000 clones, 79% of them present only once. Sample: peripheral blood. All receptors derive from a woman over 75 with acute or convalescent COVID-19. The CDR3 runs from the conserved cysteine through the conserved F or W. D genes are given only for firm matches. Clone size is shown for a subset of rows, as once, few, many or a class of expanded clone.

v_call	j_call	cdr3_length	d_call	clone_size	cdr3_nt	cdr3_aa
TRBV25-1	TRBJ1-6	15	TRBD1	.	TGTGCCAGCAGTGAATTCGGAGGGGGCGGCTCACCCCTCCACTTT	CASSEFGGGGSPLHF
TRBV4-1	TRBJ1-2	16	.	.	TGCGCCAGCAGCCAAGATTATAACAGGGAGTTCTATGGCTACACCTTC	CASSQDYNREFYGYTF
TRBV5-1	TRBJ2-7	14	TRBD1	.	TGCGCCAGCAGCTCGGGACAGGGGGCCGACGAGCAGTACTTC	CASSSGQGADEQYF
TRBV30	TRBJ1-6	17	TRBD1	few	TGTGCCTGGTCTCCTTCACAGGGGGCAAACTATAATTCACCCCTCCACTTT	CAWSPSQGANYNSPLHF
TRBV6-6	TRBJ2-3	14	.	.	TGTGCCAGCAGTTATAGGACAAGCACAGATACGCAGTATTTT	CASSYRTSTDTQYF
TRBV6-2/TRBV6-3	TRBJ1-5	14	.	.	TGTGCCAGCAGTTACGGGGCGAAGAGTCAGCCCCAGCATTTT	CASSYGAKSQPQHF
TRBV6-1	TRBJ2-1	15	TRBD1	.	TGTGCCAGCAGTGAAGACAGGGGGCAGGTAGATGAGCAGTTCTTC	CASSEDRGQVDEQFF
TRBV5-1	TRBJ2-1	14	.	.	TGCGCCAGCAGCTTGGGGGCGTACCTCAATGAGCAGTTCTTC	CASSLGAYLNEQFF
TRBV24-1	TRBJ1-2	15	TRBD1	.	TGTGCCACCAGTGATTCGGGACAGGGGTCGGAGGGCTACACCTTC	CATSDSGQGSEGYTF
TRBV19	TRBJ1-5	14	.	.	TGTGCCAGTAGTATTCGGGGGGCTGGGCAGCCCCAGCATTTT	CASSIRGAGQPQHF
TRBV6-5	TRBJ2-1	13	.	.	TGTGCCAGCAGTCCGAGCGGGCCGCTGGAGCAGTTCTTC	CASSPSGPLEQFF
TRBV24-1	TRBJ2-1	14	TRBD1	once	TGTGCCACCAGTGATAACATGGACAGGGGGCATCAGTTCTTC	CATSDNMDRGHQFF
TRBV6-5	TRBJ1-3	12	.	.	TGTGCCACCACAGGGTCTGGAAACACCATATATTTT	CATTGSGNTIYF
TRBV19	TRBJ1-1	15	TRBD1	.	TGTGCCAGTAGTATGCTGACAGGGGCGGACACTGAAGCTTTCTTT	CASSMLTGADTEAFF
TRBV7-3	TRBJ2-3	14	.	.	TGTGCCAGCAGCCCGGGACTTCCCACAGATACGCAGTATTTT	CASSPGLPTDTQYF
TRBV24-1	TRBJ2-1	16	.	.	TGTGCCACCAGTGATTCCCTAAGTAGCTCCTACAATGAGCAGTTCTTC	CATSDSLSSSYNEQFF
TRBV11-2	TRBJ2-1	13	.	.	TGTGCCAGCAGCCCTACTACCCACAATGAGCAGTTCTTC	CASSPTTHNEQFF
TRBV20-1	TRBJ1-2	11	.	few	TGCAGTGCTAGCCTTAACTATGGCTACACCTTC	CSASLNYGYTF
TRBV27	TRBJ2-5	13	TRBD1	.	TGTGCCAGCAGTGCCGACAGGGAAGAGACCCAGTACTTC	CASSADREETQYF
TRBV11-2	TRBJ2-3	14	.	.	TGTGCCAGTTCAGGCGGGTGGAGCACAGATACGCAGTATTTT	CASSGGWSTDTQYF
TRBV2	TRBJ1-1	16	.	.	TGTGCCAGCAGTGAAGCGTCACTTGGGGGGTTCACTGAAGCTTTCTTT	CASSEASLGGFTEAFF
TRBV5-1	TRBJ1-5	11	.	.	TGCGCCAGCAGCCGGGGGCAGCCCCAGCATTTT	CASSRGQPQHF
TRBV6-5	TRBJ1-6	15	TRBD1	once	TGTGCCAGCAAAAATATAGGGACAGGGGATTCACCCCTCCACTTT	CASKNIGTGDSPLHF
TRBV5-1	TRBJ2-2	16	TRBD2	.	TGCGCCAGCAGACCGGGACTAGCGGGGGTAGGCGGGGAGCTGTTTTTT	CASRPGLAGVGGELFF
TRBV7-9	TRBJ1-3	15	.	.	TGTGCCAGCAGCTTACAGGGGTTCTCTGGAAACACCATATATTTT	CASSLQGFSGNTIYF
TRBV6-1	TRBJ1-5	15	.	.	TGTGCCAGCAGTGAAGGGACAATCAGCAATCAGCCCCAGCATTTT	CASSEGTISNQPQHF
TRBV20-1	TRBJ2-1	15	TRBD2	.	TGCAGTGCTAGTGATAGCGGGAGGGCCCGCCATGAGCAGTTCTTC	CSASDSGRARHEQFF
TRBV27	TRBJ2-1	14	TRBD2	.	TGTGCCAGCACCAGCGGGAGGGGTTACAATGAGCAGTTCTTC	CASTSGRGYNEQFF
TRBV29-1	TRBJ1-2	14	TRBD1	once	TGCAGCGTTGAGAAGGGACAGGGGAACTATGGCTACACCTTC	CSVEKGQGNYGYTF
TRBV29-1	TRBJ2-7	13	TRBD2	.	TGCAGCGTCACTGGGACTAGCGGCTACGAGCAGTACTTC	CSVTGTSGYEQYF
TRBV30	TRBJ2-7	14	TRBD1	.	TGTGCCTGGGGACAGGGGACCCATTCTTGGGAGCAGTACTTC	CAWGQGTHSWEQYF
TRBV4-3	TRBJ2-3	15	.	.	TGCGCCAGCAGCCAAGCCTTTAGAGAAACAGATACGCAGTATTTT	CASSQAFRETDTQYF
TRBV7-2	TRBJ1-2	14	TRBD1	.	TGTGCCAGCAGCTCCTACGGACAGGGAGGGGGCTACACCTTC	CASSSYGQGGGYTF
TRBV5-6	TRBJ2-7	16	TRBD1	.	TGTGCCAGCAGCAGAGATAGTGGACAGGGTCTGTTCGAGCAGTACTTC	CASSRDSGQGLFEQYF
TRBV14	TRBJ2-5	17	TRBD1	.	TGTGCCAGCAGCGCGGGACAGGGCGGAAATATAGTCGAGACCCAGTACTTC	CASSAGQGGNIVETQYF
TRBV2	TRBJ2-1	13	TRBD1	.	TGTGCCAGCAGTCTCGGGACAGGGGTTGAGCAGTTCTTC	CASSLGTGVEQFF
TRBV6-1	TRBJ2-7	16	.	.	TGTGCCAGCAGTGAGGGACTTTTTTCCGTCGCCTACGAGCAGTACTTC	CASSEGLFSVAYEQYF
TRBV19	TRBJ2-7	15	.	.	TGTGCCAGTAGTATTTTTCCCGGACAGCTCTACGAGCAGTACTTC	CASSIFPGQLYEQYF
TRBV6-1	TRBJ2-7	13	.	.	TGTGCCAGCAGTGAAGTCCGAGGGTACGAGCAGTACTTC	CASSEVRGYEQYF
TRBV10-1	TRBJ2-2	16	TRBD2	.	TGCGCCAGCAGTGACGGCCAGCGGGGGTTTCCCGGGGAGCTGTTTTTT	CASSDGQRGFPGELFF
TRBV4-3	TRBJ1-2	15	TRBD1	.	TGCGCCAGCAGCCCGGAGCCGGGGACAGATTATGGCTACACCTTC	CASSPEPGTDYGYTF
TRBV2	TRBJ1-1	14	.	.	TGTGCCAGCAGTGGTTTAAATTCGAACACTGAAGCTTTCTTT	CASSGLNSNTEAFF
TRBV27	TRBJ1-6	18	TRBD1	few	TGTGCCAGCAGTTCATTGGGGTTCTACGGGACAGAGAATTCACCCCTCCACTTT	CASSSLGFYGTENSPLHF
TRBV19	TRBJ1-2	12	.	.	TGTGCCACGAGGGCGGCCTCTGGTGGCTACACCTTC	CATRAASGGYTF
TRBV7-3	TRBJ1-1	13	.	.	TGTGCCAGCAGCCGAGGGACAAACACTGAAGCTTTCTTT	CASSRGTNTEAFF
TRBV19	TRBJ1-5	16	.	.	TGTGCCAGTAGTATAGATAGCAACCTGATCAATCAGCCCCAGCATTTT	CASSIDSNLINQPQHF
TRBV28	TRBJ1-6	14	TRBD1	few	TGTGCCAGCAGTCACGGACAGGGGGGAAGACCCCTCCACTTT	CASSHGQGGRPLHF
TRBV9	TRBJ1-6	16	.	.	TGTGCCAGCAGCGACTACAGCGGATCGGGTAATTCACCCCTCCACTTT	CASSDYSGSGNSPLHF
TRBV11-2	TRBJ2-1	16	TRBD2	.	TGTGCCAGCAGCTTATGGACGGGACTAGCAATCAATGAGCAGTTCTTC	CASSLWTGLAINEQFF
TRBV19	TRBJ1-4	14	TRBD1	.	TGTGCCAGTGGGAGAGGACAGGGGGCAGGAAAACTGTTTTTT	CASGRGQGAGKLFF
TRBV29-1	TRBJ1-2	12	TRBD1	.	TGCAGCGTCATCTCTCAGGGGGATGGCTACACCTTC	CSVISQGDGYTF
TRBV5-1	TRBJ1-1	15	.	.	TGCGCCAGCAGCTTGGCCCCGTCCAGCGGGAGTGAAGCTTTCTTT	CASSLAPSSGSEAFF
TRBV4-1	TRBJ2-7	16	.	.	TGCGCCAGCAGCCAAGTTGGTACCCTAGCGACCTACGAGCAGTACTTC	CASSQVGTLATYEQYF
TRBV6-2/TRBV6-3	TRBJ1-1	16	TRBD1	.	TGTGCCAGCAGTTACGGACAGGGGGTTGTGAACACTGAAGCTTTCTTT	CASSYGQGVVNTEAFF
TRBV2	TRBJ2-7	16	TRBD1	.	TGTGCCAGCTCAGTGGGGCCGGGACAGGGAAGTTACGAGCAGTACTTC	CASSVGPGQGSYEQYF
TRBV7-9	TRBJ2-1	18	.	few	TGTGCCAGCAGCTTAGCGGTGGGGCAGGGGCAATTGATAAATGAGCAGTTCTTC	CASSLAVGQGQLINEQFF
TRBV5-6	TRBJ2-1	16	TRBD2	.	TGTGCCAGCAGCAAACGTACTAGCGGGAGGGGCAATGAGCAGTTCTTC	CASSKRTSGRGNEQFF
TRBV5-1	TRBJ1-4	16	.	.	TGCGCCAGCAGCGCAGGGTTAGATTGGGCTAATGAAAAACTGTTTTTT	CASSAGLDWANEKLFF
TRBV5-1	TRBJ1-2	16	TRBD1	.	TGCGCCAGCAGCCTCCGGGACAGGGGAGCTAACTATGGCTACACCTTC	CASSLRDRGANYGYTF
TRBV29-1	TRBJ2-2	14	TRBD2	few	TGCAGCGTTCGGGCGGGAGGGAGAACCGGGGAGCTGTTTTTT	CSVRAGGRTGELFF